This T cell receptor beta chain stems from a study of blood T cells in healthy people across ages (dated by TCRdb to about 2015). For the wider study: Template switching captured roughly one uniquely barcoded TCR beta cDNA molecule per two T cells in model experiments. Age-related changes in TCR beta repertoire diversity were measured in the study by deep sequencing normalized with unique cDNA molecular identifiers. The donors were split into four age groups: young (average 16 years), middle-aged (about 40), aged (about 62) and long-lived (over 75). Donors of different ages were randomly distributed across sequencing lanes to avoid experimental bias. For two donors (one aged 18 to 30 and one aged 80 or older), the study analyzed two additional independent replicas of 1 million unique cDNA reads from the same blood draw. On the study overall, not on this receptor specifically: The CMV infection status of donors was not known, potentially confounding age-related changes in expanded clonotypes. As age increased, observed TCR beta diversity per million T cells dropped in a roughly linear way, and a significant reduction was already evident by age 40. Total diversity estimates from one million sequenced T cells were considered lower bounds and underestimates. The long-lived group showed more naive CD4+ T cells, fewer expanded clones and increased TCR diversity than the aged group, suggesting age selection. The percentage of naive T cells measured by flow cytometry correlated strongly with observed TCR beta diversity. Conclusive comparison of naive and antigen-experienced compartments was prevented by the profiling of bulk unsorted PBMCs.

V is reduced by 1 base and J by 2 bases, leaving a spacing of 6 bases between them. From the germline V gene, CDR1 is KGHSH and CDR2 is LQKENI. There are 14 amino acids in the CDR3, from cysteine to phenylalanine inclusive. Just the 42-base CDR3 DNA is kept, in frame starting at base 1. The library came from 5' RACE. The listed sequencing device is Illumina HiSeq 2500. A second PCR of about 7 to 12 cycles was run with a J-beta primer mix and a sample-barcoded 5' primer. Each TCR beta cDNA molecule received a unique molecular identifier from a template-switch 5' adaptor carrying 12 random nucleotides. Each sample yielded at least 2.5 million CDR3-containing paired-end reads. The Mint cDNA synthesis kit, primed by a TRBC-specific oligonucleotide, was used to synthesize first-strand cDNA from all RNA. Following uracil-DNA glycosylase treatment, a first 18-cycle PCR with universal primers M1SS and BC2_uni_R was performed on all cDNA. From the authors' description of their analysis: Each sample was normalized by randomly selecting 1 million high-quality reads, each carrying a distinct molecular identifier. Instead of being binned into consensus sequences, reads that shared molecular identifiers were thrown out. MiTCR, set to a Q25 quality threshold and the strictest error-elimination algorithm, was used for CDR3 identification, clonotype clustering and error correction. A nonparametric unseen species model using Euler transformation provided a lower-bound estimate of total TCR beta diversity. The public reads were reanalyzed by TCRdb: fastp trimming at Q25, MiXCR alignment, in-frame beta chains only. Each record represents a unique CDR3 protein, reported with the most common genes and DNA among its rows. The V and J calls follow TCRdb's processing rather than the paper's. The sample profile shows about 280,000 distinct CDR3 sequences; 25% to 30% of them were found once. Together, the top ten hold approximately 28% of the sample.

Regarding this clonotype: No antigen is known for it. No base quality information exists; no much larger clone differs at one position.

Systemically healthy Caucasian individuals from Russia, 39 in total and aged roughly 6 to 100 years, were included as donors. About 10 milliliters of peripheral blood were drawn from each donor into EDTA-treated Vacutainer tubes. PBMCs were isolated by Ficoll-Paque density-gradient centrifugation, with at least 6 million obtained per sample. Trizol reagent was used to extract total RNA from PBMCs, with at least 6 micrograms per sample. Naive CD45RAhigh/CD27high T cell percentages were measured by flow cytometry on a PBMC aliquot from every donor. The sample taken for sequencing was blood. The sequence derives from a woman in her 70s in good health. The V and J segments used are TRBV18 and TRBJ1-3; 6 matching bases give a weak D call of TRBD1. The DNA is TGTGCCAGCTCACCACAGGGGGCTGGAAACACCATATATTTT. It translates as CASSPQGAGNTIYF.